These T cell receptor beta chains were read from a single sample in a study of T cells in Graves' hyperthyroidism and ophthalmopathy. TCRdb passed the multiplex PCR reads through MiXCR, listing each CDR3 protein once. The table has about 330,000 distinct CDR3 sequences, 12% to 15% seen once; the top ten hold almost 35%. What was sequenced was blood. Source of these receptors: a woman aged 40 to 50 with Graves' ophthalmopathy. The CDR3 runs from the conserved cysteine through the conserved F or W. The D gene is left open where the match is weak. Some rows mark clone size as missing; the rest say once, few, many or name a class of expanded clone.

TRBV5-1	TRBD2	16	few	TRBJ2-3	CASSSELAGHTDTQYF	TGCGCCAGCAGCTCGGAACTAGCGGGGCACACAGATACGCAGTATTTT
TRBV12-3/TRBV12-4	TRBD1	15	few	TRBJ1-2	CASGTDFSPNYGYTF	TGTGCCAGCGGGACAGACTTTTCCCCTAACTATGGCTACACCTTC
TRBV19	TRBD1	14	-	TRBJ1-6	CASSSTGGGAPLHF	TGTGCCAGTAGTAGTACAGGGGGAGGAGCACCCCTCCACTTT
TRBV6-1	-	14	many	TRBJ2-5	CASSVGLFKETQYF	TGTGCCAGCAGTGTGGGACTCTTCAAAGAGACCCAGTACTTC
TRBV20-1	-	17	many	TRBJ2-1	CSARKSPPAAAYNEQFF	TGCAGTGCTAGAAAGTCGCCCCCCGCAGCTGCCTACAATGAGCAGTTCTTC
TRBV11-1	-	16	-	TRBJ2-1	CASTPGSRSSYNEQFF	TGTGCCAGCACCCCGGGTAGCCGGAGCTCCTACAATGAGCAGTTCTTC
TRBV7-9	TRBD1	19	many	TRBJ1-2	CASSFRDRGYPILDYGYTF	TGTGCCAGCAGCTTCCGGGACAGGGGTTACCCAATATTGGACTATGGCTACACCTTC
TRBV28	TRBD1	14	many	TRBJ2-1	CASSWTGGANEQFF	TGTGCCAGCAGTTGGACAGGGGGTGCCAATGAGCAGTTCTTC
TRBV2	-	13	many	TRBJ1-5	CASRDLLIQPQHF	TGTGCCAGCAGAGACCTGTTGATTCAGCCCCAGCATTTT
TRBV28	-	13	-	TRBJ1-2	CASSQIRVGGYTF	TGTGCCAGCAGTCAAATCAGGGTTGGCGGCTACACCTTC
TRBV7-3	TRBD2	16	few	TRBJ2-1	CASRGGLAGVRREQFF	TGTGCCAGCAGGGGGGGGCTAGCGGGAGTCAGGCGTGAGCAGTTCTTC
TRBV20-1	-	14	many	TRBJ1-3	CSANDGTKGNTIYF	TGCAGTGCCAACGACGGGACGAAAGGAAACACCATATATTTT
TRBV12-3/TRBV12-4	TRBD2	13	-	TRBJ2-7	CASRGTSDHEQYF	TGTGCCAGCAGAGGGACTAGCGATCACGAGCAGTACTTC
TRBV20-1	-	16	few	TRBJ2-5	CSARVGSGWTLETQYF	TGCAGTGCTAGGGTTGGTAGCGGATGGACCCTAGAGACCCAGTACTTC
TRBV20-1	-	15	many	TRBJ2-1	CSARDSGRDSAEQFF	TGCAGTGCTAGAGACTCAGGGCGGGATAGCGCTGAGCAGTTCTTC
TRBV18	TRBD2	16	-	TRBJ2-3	CASSPVLAGAEDTQYF	TGTGCCAGCTCTCCGGTTCTAGCGGGAGCGGAAGATACGCAGTATTTT
TRBV27	-	12	many	TRBJ1-5	CASSFPNQPQHF	TGTGCCAGCAGTTTCCCCAATCAGCCCCAGCATTTT
TRBV30	-	13	-	TRBJ1-2	CASRDGSNYGYTF	TGTGCCTCCAGGGACGGATCTAACTATGGCTACACCTTC
TRBV7-2	-	18	-	TRBJ1-4	CASSQHWGVGTSVEKLFF	TGTGCCAGCAGCCAACATTGGGGGGTTGGTACGTCGGTTGAAAAACTGTTTTTT
TRBV19	-	13	many	TRBJ2-5	CASSIGGKETQYF	TGTGCCAGTAGTATTGGCGGGAAAGAGACCCAGTACTTC
TRBV29-1	TRBD2	13	-	TRBJ2-1	CSVPSGLDNEQFF	TGCAGCGTTCCCTCGGGACTAGACAATGAGCAGTTCTTC
TRBV13	TRBD1	18	-	TRBJ1-1	CASSFRAGGERMNTEAFF	TGTGCCAGCAGCTTTCGGGCAGGGGGCGAGAGAATGAACACTGAAGCTTTCTTT
TRBV11-3	-	14	many	TRBJ2-3	CASSPGPITDTQYF	TGTGCCAGCAGCCCTGGACCGATCACAGATACGCAGTATTTT
TRBV11-2	TRBD1	15	many	TRBJ2-4	CASSSRTGAKNIQYF	TGTGCCAGCAGCTCCCGGACAGGGGCAAAAAACATTCAGTACTTC
TRBV6-2/TRBV6-3	-	13	many	TRBJ2-1	CASSYSDTFEQFF	TGTGCCAGCAGTTACTCGGACACTTTTGAGCAGTTCTTC
TRBV6-1	TRBD1	15	many	TRBJ2-7	CASKRGDREVYEQYF	TGTGCCAGCAAAAGAGGGGACAGGGAGGTCTACGAGCAGTACTTC
TRBV18	TRBD1	15	many	TRBJ2-1	CASSRGDRAYNEQFF	TGTGCCAGCTCACGGGGTGACAGGGCCTACAATGAGCAGTTCTTC
TRBV6-1	TRBD2	14	many	TRBJ2-1	CASSLAGVANEQFF	TGTGCCAGCAGTCTAGCGGGAGTTGCGAATGAGCAGTTCTTC
TRBV10-3	-	12	many	TRBJ1-1	CAISESQVEAFF	TGTGCCATCAGTGAGTCGCAAGTTGAAGCTTTCTTT
TRBV11-2	TRBD1	15	many	TRBJ2-5	CASSPSRGQQETQYF	TGTGCCAGCAGCCCCTCCAGGGGACAGCAAGAGACCCAGTACTTC
TRBV28	-	14	many	TRBJ2-7	CASYRGKGSYEQYF	TGTGCCAGCTACCGAGGGAAAGGGTCCTACGAGCAGTACTTC
TRBV7-2	TRBD1	15	many	TRBJ1-5	CASSWTGEGNQPQHF	TGTGCCAGCAGCTGGACAGGGGAGGGGAATCAGCCCCAGCATTTT
TRBV7-2	-	13	many	TRBJ2-5	CASSPYTGETQYF	TGTGCCAGCAGCCCATACACCGGAGAGACCCAGTACTTC
TRBV7-2	TRBD1	15	many	TRBJ1-1	CASSPQTGIGTEAFF	TGTGCCAGCAGCCCCCAGACAGGGATAGGAACTGAAGCTTTCTTT
TRBV4-2	TRBD2	17	few	TRBJ2-1	CASSRSRTEAGVNEQFF	TGTGCCAGCAGCCGCTCTAGGACGGAAGCGGGAGTCAATGAGCAGTTCTTC
TRBV28	TRBD2	15	many	TRBJ2-7	CASRSEIAGMDEQYF	TGTGCCAGCCGGTCTGAGATAGCGGGAATGGACGAGCAGTACTTC
TRBV6-1	-	15	many	TRBJ1-1	CASSEEDGGLQGAFF	TGTGCCAGCAGTGAAGAGGACGGAGGTTTACAGGGAGCTTTCTTT
TRBV20-1	-	13	many	TRBJ2-3	CSANTYPTDTQYF	TGCAGTGCTAACACCTACCCCACAGATACGCAGTATTTT
TRBV18	-	13	few	TRBJ1-5	CASSQLSNQPQHF	TGTGCCAGCTCACAGTTAAGCAATCAGCCCCAGCATTTT
TRBV12-3/TRBV12-4	TRBD1	16	many	TRBJ2-5	CASSVLGQGARETQYF	TGTGCCAGCAGTGTCCTGGGACAGGGGGCGCGGGAGACCCAGTACTTC